This entry describes one TCR beta chain. What it recognizes is unknown. The TCR beta cDNA came from 5'RACE template switching with UMIs. For each CDR3 protein, TCRdb gives one entry from its re-call of the 5' RACE reads, without DNA. Found here are around 280,000 distinct CDR3 sequences; the top ten clones hold about 0.4%. Germline assignment: CDR1 SEHNR and CDR2 FQNEAQ (reference sequence). This CDR3 contains 15 residues. This record comes from a study of T cells expressing NK-cell markers. Background on the study: Seven of the eight sequenced donors were HCMV-seropositive; one was seronegative.

Study results and caveats: The study left the HCMV specificity of expanded NKG2C+ T cell clones unresolved. About six donors carried dominant NKG2C+ clonotypes that made up roughly 1.0-7.5% of their CD8+ T cells.

Material: blood T cells: a sorted CD56 or NKG2C T cell subset, CD4+ or CD8+ T cells, or bulk PBMC T cells (not recorded which). The origin of this receptor is a man between 18 and 29 years old in good health. J is TRBJ2-3 and V is TRBV7-9; TCRdb indicates TRBD1, and absent DNA this call remains unverified. The CDR3 reads CASSSGRGATDTQYF.